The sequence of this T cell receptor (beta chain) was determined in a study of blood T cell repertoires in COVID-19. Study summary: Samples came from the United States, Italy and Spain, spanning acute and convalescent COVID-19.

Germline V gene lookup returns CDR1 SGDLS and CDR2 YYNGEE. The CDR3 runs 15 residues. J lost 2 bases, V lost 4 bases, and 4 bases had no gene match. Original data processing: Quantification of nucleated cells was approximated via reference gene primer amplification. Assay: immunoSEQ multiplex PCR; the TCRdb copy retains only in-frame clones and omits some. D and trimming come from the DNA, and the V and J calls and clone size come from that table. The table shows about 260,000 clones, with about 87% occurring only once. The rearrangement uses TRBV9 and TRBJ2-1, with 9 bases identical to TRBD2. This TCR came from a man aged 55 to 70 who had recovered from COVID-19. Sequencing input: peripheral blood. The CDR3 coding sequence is TGTGCCAGCAGCAGTAGCGGGGGTGCCTACAATGAGCAGTTCTTC. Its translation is CASSSSGGAYNEQFF.